These 19 T cell receptor beta chains came from one sample sequenced in a study of cytomegalovirus exposure and HLA in healthy donors. Vbeta (60) and Jbeta (13) primers were used in the PCR. Sequencing was performed with immunoSEQ multiplex PCR; in TCRdb, only in-frame clones are kept and a portion is missing. Of 85,000 to 90,000 clones listed, around 74% are singletons. Specimen: PBMCs. These receptors were collected from a man aged 30-40 years in good health and CMV-seropositive.

This chain connects TRBV2 to TRBJ2-1; 13 bases fit TRBD2. Germline-derived CDR1 and CDR2 are SNHLY and FYNNEI. After removal of 7 bases from V and 2 bases from J, the junction contained 5 bases not matched to a gene. The CDR3 covers 16 residues. The CDR3, as DNA: TGTGCCAGCACCACGGGACTAGCGGGAACCTACAATGAGCAGTTCTTC. This gives the protein CASTTGLAGTYNEQFF.

V gene TRBV30 combines with J gene TRBJ1-6; the D is unclear. V lost 1 base, J lost 6 bases, and 13 bases lay in between. The CDR3 is made up of 15 amino acids. Looked up from germline, CDR1 is GTSNPN and CDR2 is SVGIG (reference sequence). The CDR3 spells CAWSGPVSSNSPLHF. The CDR3 DNA follows: TGTGCCTGGAGTGGTCCCGTCTCCAGTAATTCACCCCTCCACTTT.

CDR3 DNA sequence: TGTGCCAGCAGCCAAGAAATGACAGGGTCTGGAAACACCATATATTTT. Protein product: CASSQEMTGSGNTIYF. V is TRBV4-2 and J is TRBJ1-3, with 7 bases fitting TRBD1. Germline V gives CDR1 LGHNA, CDR2 YNFKEQ. The CDR3 has 16 residues. V dropped 0 bases and J dropped 1; count of bases not matched to a gene: 3.

This clone was seen only a few times. The chain uses TRBV19 and TRBJ2-6, with D uncertain. CDR1 is LNHDA and CDR2 is SQIVND in the germline V gene (reference sequence). V dropped 7 bases and J dropped 0 bases, with 19 bases sitting between them. The CDR3 is made up of 18 amino acids. This chain's CDR3 is CASTPVQAPLSGANVLTF. The CDR3 nucleotides are TGTGCCAGTACCCCGGTGCAGGCTCCACTCTCTGGGGCCAACGTCCTGACTTTC. Looking up the rest from reference TRBV19 and TRBJ2-6 gives the full variable domain: DGGITQSPKYLFRKEGQNVTLSCEQNLNHDAMYWYRQDPGQGLRLIYYSQIVNDFQKGDIAEGYSVSREKKESFPLTVTSAQKNPTAFYLCASTPVQAPLSGANVLTFGAGSRLTVL.

This clone was counted a single time. This chain uses TRBV19 with TRBJ2-3; D uncertain. This CDR3 is 16 amino acids long. Per the germline V gene, CDR1 is LNHDA and CDR2 is SQIVND (reference sequence). The V end was cut by 6 bases, the J end by 5 bases, with 21 bases between. The CDR3 protein is CASRSVGLRSLDTQYF. In DNA, the CDR3 is TGTGCCAGTAGATCGGTTGGATTGAGGAGTCTAGATACGCAGTATTTT.

The chain couples TRBV6-1 to TRBJ2-5, with 10 positions matching TRBD1. The CDR3 covers 13 residues. V lost 6 bases and J lost 3; bases outside the gene matches: 1. Germline CDR1 MNHNS, CDR2 SASEGT. The CDR3 region has the DNA TGTGCCAGCAGCGGGACAGGGGAAGAGACCCAGTACTTC. Amino acids: CASSGTGEETQYF.

The CDR3 DNA reads as TGTGCCAGCAGCCCTTCGGGGGGCGGTAGGTTTTTCTACGAGCAGTACTTC. Translating gives CASSPSGGGRFFYEQYF. The V gene is TRBV2, the J gene TRBJ2-7; the D gene is possibly TRBD2 (7 bases). The germline gives CDR1 SNHLY, CDR2 FYNNEI. V was shortened by 6 bases and J by 3 bases, with 24 bases between the two germline ends. The CDR3 loop spans 17 amino acids.

V gene TRBV7-6 combines with J gene TRBJ2-2; TRBD2 aligns across 11 bases. The V and J ends lost 3 bases and 0 bases, in that order; junction bases with no gene match: 6. Germline assignment: CDR1 SGHVS and CDR2 FNYEAQ. This CDR3 contains 18 residues. CDR3: CASSLMTSGATNTGELFF. CDR3 sequence (DNA): TGTGCCAGCAGCTTGATGACTAGCGGGGCGACGAACACCGGGGAGCTGTTTTTT.

With respect to this clone: This CDR3 is also generated by other DNA sequences in the sample. V usage is TRBV18 and J usage is TRBJ1-1; possibly TRBD1 for D (6 bases). The ends were cut back, 3 bases at V and 0 bases at J, with 11 bases in the middle. Germline V gives CDR1 KGHSH, CDR2 LQKENI. This CDR3 contains 15 residues. The CDR3 DNA is TGTGCCAGCTCACCCCGAGGGGGGGTGAACACTGAAGCTTTCTTT. Translating gives CASSPRGGVNTEAFF.

The chain uses TRBV5-1 and TRBJ2-7, with 9 bases matching TRBD2. The CDR3 is 14 amino acids. Germline V gene data show CDR1 as SGHRS and CDR2 as YFSETQ. Unmatched junction bases numbered 5, after V lost 7 bases and J lost 0 bases. The CDR3 DNA sequence: TGCGCCAGCGCAATGACTAGCGGCTCCTACGAGCAGTACTTC. It specifies CASAMTSGSYEQYF.

The chain has TRBV2 and TRBJ2-4, with 11 bases aligning to TRBD1. In germline, CDR1 is SNHLY, CDR2 FYNNEI. CDR3 length: 14 amino acids. The junction had 5 bases not matched to a gene; V was cut back by 6 bases and J by 7 bases. For the CDR3, the DNA is TGTGCCAGCAGGGGACAGGGGGGGCTGAACATTCAGTACTTC. Its translation: CASRGQGGLNIQYF.

The rearrangement uses TRBV6-5 and TRBJ1-2; TRBD1 matches 7 bases. V gave up 6 bases and J gave up 7 bases; unmatched junction bases: 2. The CDR3 has 11 residues. CDR1 MNHEY and CDR2 SVGAGI come from the germline V gene. CDR3 nucleotides: TGTGCCAGCAGCAGGGGGACTGGCTACACCTTC. It codes for CASSRGTGYTF.

V is TRBV6-5 and J is TRBJ2-7, with D maybe TRBD1 (6 bases). V lost 6 bases and J 5 bases, leaving 20 bases between the germline ends. The CDR3 sequence is 15 residues long. Germline V gene data show CDR1 as MNHEY and CDR2 as SVGAGI. This CDR3 is CASSKPSSNRDEQYF. The CDR3 DNA follows: TGTGCCAGCAGCAAACCTTCATCGAACAGGGACGAGCAGTACTTC.

A word on this clone: The junction departs from germline at one end; a sequencing error may be responsible. The rearrangement uses TRBV4-1 and TRBJ1-4; 10 bases are shared with TRBD1. CDR3 length: 16 residues. Per the germline V gene, CDR1 is MGHRA and CDR2 is YSYEKL. The CDR3 nucleotides read TGTGCCAGCAGCCAAGGACTGGGACAGGGGAATGAAAAACTGTTTTTT. It codes for CASSQGLGQGNEKLFF.

The V and J genes are TRBV20-1 and TRBJ2-7; the D gene is possibly TRBD1 (6 bases). V was cut by 4 bases and J by 3 bases, with 7 bases left in between. From germline, CDR1 is DFQATT and CDR2 SNEGSKA (reference sequence). This CDR3 is 11 amino acids long. CDR3: CSATGVYEQYF. CDR3 bases: TGCAGTGCTACAGGGGTCTACGAGCAGTACTTC.

The chain has TRBV30 and TRBJ2-2; 8 nucleotides align to TRBD1. Germline V gene sequence: CDR1 GTSNPN, CDR2 SVGIG (reference sequence). The CDR3 runs to 13 residues. Unmatched junction bases numbered 6, after V lost 5 bases and J lost 7 bases. The CDR3 loop is CAWGQGSVGELFF. DNA of the CDR3: TGTGCCTGGGGACAGGGTAGCGTCGGGGAGCTGTTTTTT. Complete variable domain (other parts from reference TRBV30 and TRBJ2-2): SQTIHQWPATLVQPVGSPLSLECTVEGTSNPNLYWYRQAAGRGLQLLFYSVGIGQISSEVPQNLSASRPQDRQFILSSKKLLLSDSGFYLCAWGQGSVGELFFGEGSRLTVL.

The chain employs TRBV6-6 and TRBJ1-5; D remains unclear. This CDR3 spans 14 amino acids. V lost 2 bases and J lost 0, with 5 bases in between. Germline CDR1 and CDR2: MNHNY and SVGAGI (reference sequence). The CDR3 spells CASSYGSSNQPQHF. CDR3 DNA: TGTGCCAGCAGTTACGGCTCTAGCAATCAGCCCCAGCATTTT.

This clone has a handful of counts. V is TRBV6-4 and J is TRBJ2-3, with 12 bases aligning to TRBD2. Trimming took 4 bases from V and 2 from J; bases not matched to a gene: 1. Germline V gives CDR1 MRHNA, CDR2 SNTAGT. This CDR3 region has 15 residues. CDR3: CASSASGGATDTQYF. CDR3 nucleotides: TGTGCCAGCAGTGCTAGCGGGGGGGCCACAGATACGCAGTATTTT.

The CDR3 sequence is CASSLLLAGGRETQYF. The CDR3 nucleotides are TGTGCCAGCAGCTTATTGCTAGCGGGGGGGCGAGAGACCCAGTACTTC. This sequence joins TRBV11-2 and TRBJ2-5, with 12 bases aligning to TRBD2. CDR1 SGHAT and CDR2 FQNNGV come from the germline V gene. J lost 4 bases, V lost 2 bases, and 5 bases had no gene match. The CDR3 has 16 residues. The full variable domain, its missing parts supplied by reference TRBV11-2 and TRBJ2-5, is EAGVAQSPRYKIIEKRQSVAFWCNPISGHATLYWYQQILGQGPKLLIQFQNNGVVDDSQLPKDRFSAERLKGVDSTLKIQPAKLEDSAVYLCASSLLLAGGRETQYFGPGTRLLVL.